Described below is a single TCR beta chain sequence and its context. The CDR3 consists of 14 residues. Germline CDR1 MNHNY, CDR2 SVGAGI (reference sequence). Trimming pared 7 bases from V and 3 bases from J, leaving 14 bases between. The source of the sample is a study of long-term antiretroviral therapy in people with HIV. Version v3.0 of the immunoSEQ assay was performed at survey level. Produced via immunoSEQ multiplex PCR; TCRdb's table is partial and in-frame only. The data show approximately 30,000 clones, about 85% seen once. This TCR derives from a man aged 18-30 years with HIV. Material: unsorted PBMCs, obtained 1.9 years after starting antiretroviral therapy. The rearrangement links TRBV6-6 to TRBJ2-3; no reliable D call. For the CDR3, the DNA is TGTGCCAGCAAGCTCCAGATTCAAACAGATACGCAGTATTTT. It specifies CASKLQIQTDTQYF.